These 8 T cell receptor beta chains were all obtained from the same sample, sequenced in a study of cytomegalovirus exposure and HLA in healthy donors (dated by TCRdb to about 2017). The method behind the library was the immunoSEQ multiplex PCR assay. For the multiplex PCR, a mixture combining 60 forward primers for TCR Vbeta segments and 13 reverse primers for TCR Jbeta segments was used. Here the immuneACCESS table is served through TCRdb, limited to in-frame sequences with V and J called. Missing clones are a known gap in these copies; in checked studies unresolved V genes cover under half, and the rest lacks a known reason. This sample lists around 120,000 clones; 81% were detected once. In total, the top ten clones hold about 0.7% of the sample. The sample comprised PBMCs. Every receptor here comes from a man aged 18 to 30 in good health and CMV-seronegative.

This clone has a single count. The chain links TRBV28 to TRBJ2-7, with D possibly TRBD1 on 6 matching bases. The CDR3 contains 16 residues. The germline V gene encodes CDR1 MDHEN and CDR2 SYDVKM. V lost 8 bases to trimming and J lost 0 bases, with 20 bases between them. In DNA form, the CDR3 reads TGTGCCAGCTGTTCCCCAGGCCAGGGGCTCTCCTACGAGCAGTACTTC. This gives the protein CASCSPGQGLSYEQYF.

This clone was recorded once. V is TRBV28 and J is TRBJ2-3; 10 bases align to TRBD1. Trimming took 6 bases from V and 4 from J; bases not matched to a gene: 7. This CDR3 spans 15 amino acids. Germline V CDR1 and CDR2: MDHEN, SYDVKM. The CDR3 bases are TGTGCCAGCAGGTCCGGGACAGGGGCGGCAGATACGCAGTATTTT. This translates into CASRSGTGAADTQYF.

The rearrangement joins TRBV5-1 to TRBJ1-5; 8 positions match TRBD1. Germline assignment: CDR1 SGHRS and CDR2 YFSETQ. The CDR3 consists of 14 residues. The trim removed 4 bases at V and 2 bases at J, leaving 2 bases unmatched. The CDR3 region is CASSQTGGNQPQHF. The CDR3 nucleotides read TGCGCCAGCAGCCAGACAGGGGGCAATCAGCCCCAGCATTTT.

The chain employs TRBV29-1 and TRBJ2-4; 10 nucleotides match TRBD2. V gave up 4 bases and J gave up 9 bases; unmatched junction bases: 12. This CDR3 is 15 amino acids long. Germline loops: CDR1 SQVTM, CDR2 ANQGSEA. CDR3 sequence reads: CSVGLAGGGGGIQYF. The CDR3 bases are TGCAGCGTTGGACTAGCGGGTGGGGGTGGGGGCATTCAGTACTTC.

The chain couples TRBV14 to TRBJ1-6; 8 bases agree with TRBD1. The germline V gene encodes CDR1 SGHDN and CDR2 FVKESK. This CDR3 contains 15 residues. Trimming removed 6 bases from V and 8 bases from J; junction bases left unmatched: 9. CDR3 region: CASSPFTGGYSPLHF. CDR3 DNA: TGTGCCAGCAGTCCTTTCACAGGGGGTTATTCACCCCTCCACTTT.

The CDR3: CASSDRLAGGPNEQFF. CDR3 DNA: TGTGCCAGCAGCGACAGGCTAGCGGGGGGGCCCAATGAGCAGTTCTTC. V is TRBV9 and J is TRBJ2-1; 12 bases fit TRBD2. J lost 6 bases, V lost 3 bases, and 7 bases had no gene match. The CDR3 is 16 residues long. CDR1 SGDLS and CDR2 YYNGEE come from the germline V gene. The full variable domain, its missing parts supplied by reference TRBV9 and TRBJ2-1, is DSGVTQTPKHLITATGQRVTLRCSPRSGDLSVYWYQQSLDQGLQFLIQYYNGEERAKGNILERFSAQQFPDLHSELNLSSLELGDSALYFCASSDRLAGGPNEQFFGPGTRLTVL.

The chain is built from TRBV9 and TRBJ2-3; 7 bases line up with TRBD2. V dropped 2 bases and J dropped 3; count of bases not matched to a gene: 9. This CDR3 spans 16 amino acids. From germline, CDR1 is SGDLS and CDR2 YYNGEE. CDR3 sequence: CASSVWGGGGTDTQYF. CDR3 DNA sequence: TGTGCCAGCAGCGTCTGGGGTGGGGGGGGTACAGATACGCAGTATTTT.

This chain connects TRBV6-1 to TRBJ1-4; 9 nucleotides align to TRBD1. With 4 bases clipped from V and 8 bases from J, the junction kept 17 bases outside the gene matches. The V gene's germline CDR1 is MNHNS and CDR2 SASEGT. This CDR3 spans 18 amino acids. CDR3: CASSAPLKGQGVREKLFF. In nucleotides, the CDR3 is TGTGCCAGCAGTGCCCCTCTTAAGGGACAGGGCGTTCGGGAAAAACTGTTTTTT.